This T cell receptor beta chain stems from a study of shared clonotypes between healthy human individuals. V was trimmed by 0 bases and J by 5 bases, leaving 4 bases between them. The CDR3 is 12 residues long. The germline gives CDR1 MNHNS, CDR2 SASEGT. In the naive CD8 group, cells lacked CD45RO and were positively selected for CCR7, so terminally differentiated effector memory CD45RA+ cells were left out. This table comes from immunoSEQ multiplex PCR, and its TCRdb copy is limited to in-frame clones, with some not included. This table has nearly 2 million clones, about 95% appearing once. The J gene is TRBJ2-5, the V gene TRBV6-1, with unresolved D. This TCR derives from a man aged 18 to 30 in good health. The sequenced material came from naive CD8+ T cells sorted from blood. In DNA, the CDR3 is TGTGCCAGCAGTGAAGCGTTGGAGACCCAGTACTTC. Its translation: CASSEALETQYF.